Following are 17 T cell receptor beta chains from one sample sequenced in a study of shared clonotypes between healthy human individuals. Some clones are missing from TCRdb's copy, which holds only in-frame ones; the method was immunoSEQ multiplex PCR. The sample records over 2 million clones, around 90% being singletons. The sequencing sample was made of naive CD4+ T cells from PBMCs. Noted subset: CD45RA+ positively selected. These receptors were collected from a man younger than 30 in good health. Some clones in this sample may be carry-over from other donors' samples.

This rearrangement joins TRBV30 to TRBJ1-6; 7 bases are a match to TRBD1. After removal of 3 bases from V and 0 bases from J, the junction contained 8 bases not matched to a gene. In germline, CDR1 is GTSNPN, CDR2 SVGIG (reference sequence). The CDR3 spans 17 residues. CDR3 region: CAWSSDRASSYNSPLHF. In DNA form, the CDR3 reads TGTGCCTGGAGCTCCGACAGGGCGAGCTCCTATAATTCACCCCTCCACTTT.

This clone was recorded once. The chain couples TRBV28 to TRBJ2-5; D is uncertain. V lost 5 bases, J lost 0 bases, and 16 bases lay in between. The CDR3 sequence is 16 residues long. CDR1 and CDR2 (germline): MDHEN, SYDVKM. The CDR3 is CASSSLKSTYQETQYF. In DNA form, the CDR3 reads TGTGCCAGCAGTAGCCTTAAGTCAACGTACCAAGAGACCCAGTACTTC.

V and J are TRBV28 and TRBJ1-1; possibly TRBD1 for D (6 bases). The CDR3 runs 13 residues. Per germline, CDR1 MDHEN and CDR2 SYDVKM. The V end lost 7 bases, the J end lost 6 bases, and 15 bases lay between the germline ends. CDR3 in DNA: TGTGCCAGCACTAGGGGGACATTTCCTGAAGCTTTCTTT. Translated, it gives CASTRGTFPEAFF. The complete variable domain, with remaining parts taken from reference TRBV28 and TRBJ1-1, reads DVKVTQSSRYLVKRTGEKVFLECVQDMDHENMFWYRQDPGLGLRLIYFSYDVKMKEKGDIPEGYSVSREKKERFSLILESASTNQTSMYLCASTRGTFPEAFFGQGTRLTVV.

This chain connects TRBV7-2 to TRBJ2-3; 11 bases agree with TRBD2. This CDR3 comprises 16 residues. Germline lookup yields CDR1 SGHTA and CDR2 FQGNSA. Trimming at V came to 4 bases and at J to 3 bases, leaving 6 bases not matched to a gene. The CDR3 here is CASSSISGRGTDTQYF. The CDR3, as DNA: TGTGCCAGCAGCTCCATTAGCGGGAGGGGAACAGATACGCAGTATTTT.

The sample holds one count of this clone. CDR3 protein: CASSLEPGAKNIQYF. The CDR3 DNA follows: TGTGCCAGCAGCTTGGAGCCGGGGGCCAAAAACATTCAGTACTTC. This chain joins TRBV5-5 and TRBJ2-4; D is possibly TRBD2 (5 bases). There are 15 residues in the CDR3. V was cut by 0 bases and J by 1 base, with 8 bases left in between. Germline CDR1 reads SGHKS; CDR2 reads YYEKEE (reference sequence).

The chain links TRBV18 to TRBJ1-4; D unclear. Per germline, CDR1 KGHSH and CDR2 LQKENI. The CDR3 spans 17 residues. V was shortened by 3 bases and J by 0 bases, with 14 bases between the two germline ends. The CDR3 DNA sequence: TGTGCCAGCTCACCGGGCTTCTATATCGCAACTAATGAAAAACTGTTTTTT. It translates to CASSPGFYIATNEKLFF.

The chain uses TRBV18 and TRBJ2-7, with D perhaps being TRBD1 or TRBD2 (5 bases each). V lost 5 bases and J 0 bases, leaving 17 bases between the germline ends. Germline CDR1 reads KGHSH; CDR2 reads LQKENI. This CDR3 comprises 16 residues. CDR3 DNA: TGTGCCAGCTCATCCCAGATGGGACCTCTCTCCTACGAGCAGTACTTC. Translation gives CASSSQMGPLSYEQYF.

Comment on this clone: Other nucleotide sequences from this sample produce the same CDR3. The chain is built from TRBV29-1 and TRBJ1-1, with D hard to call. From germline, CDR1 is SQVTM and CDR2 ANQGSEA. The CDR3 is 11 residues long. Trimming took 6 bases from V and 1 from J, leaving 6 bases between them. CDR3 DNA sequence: TGCAGCGTGCTCAAGAACACTGAAGCTTTCTTT. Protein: CSVLKNTEAFF.

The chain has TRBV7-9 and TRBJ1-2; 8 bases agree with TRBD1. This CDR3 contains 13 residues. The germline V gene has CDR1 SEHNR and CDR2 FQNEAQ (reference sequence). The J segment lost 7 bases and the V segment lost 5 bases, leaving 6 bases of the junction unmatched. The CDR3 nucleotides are TGTGCCAGCAGCCTTCAGGGGGCTTCTGGCTACACCTTC. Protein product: CASSLQGASGYTF.

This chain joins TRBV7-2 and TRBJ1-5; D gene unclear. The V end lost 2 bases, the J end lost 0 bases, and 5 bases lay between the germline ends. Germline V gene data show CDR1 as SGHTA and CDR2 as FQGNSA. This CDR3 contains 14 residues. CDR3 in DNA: TGTGCCAGCAGCTTATCTCATAGCAATCAGCCCCAGCATTTT. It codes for CASSLSHSNQPQHF.

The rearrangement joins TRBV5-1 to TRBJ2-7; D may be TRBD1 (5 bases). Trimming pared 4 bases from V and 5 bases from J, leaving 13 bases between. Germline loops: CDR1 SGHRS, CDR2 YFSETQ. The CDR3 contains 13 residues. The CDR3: CASSPQGRDEQYF. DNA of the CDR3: TGCGCCAGCAGCCCCCAGGGCCGAGACGAGCAGTACTTC.

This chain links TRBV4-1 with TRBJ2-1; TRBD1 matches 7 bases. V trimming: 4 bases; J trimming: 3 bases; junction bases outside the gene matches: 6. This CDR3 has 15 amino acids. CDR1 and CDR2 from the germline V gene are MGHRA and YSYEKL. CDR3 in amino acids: CASSPGTARYNEQFF. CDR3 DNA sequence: TGCGCCAGCAGCCCAGGGACAGCGCGCTACAATGAGCAGTTCTTC.

CDR3 nucleotides: TGTGCCAGCAGCCTGACGGCAACTAATGAAAAACTGTTTTTT. This gives the protein CASSLTATNEKLFF. The chain employs TRBV5-5 and TRBJ1-4; D gene ambiguous. V shed 4 bases and J shed 0 bases, with 7 bases lying between them. The CDR3 spans 14 residues. Germline assignment: CDR1 SGHKS and CDR2 YYEKEE (reference sequence).

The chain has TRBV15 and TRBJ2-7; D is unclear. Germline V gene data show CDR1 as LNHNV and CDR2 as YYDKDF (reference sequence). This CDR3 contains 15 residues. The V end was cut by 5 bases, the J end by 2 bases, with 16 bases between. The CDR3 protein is CATSEPARGPYEQYF. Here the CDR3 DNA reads TGTGCCACCAGCGAACCGGCGAGAGGCCCCTACGAGCAGTACTTC.

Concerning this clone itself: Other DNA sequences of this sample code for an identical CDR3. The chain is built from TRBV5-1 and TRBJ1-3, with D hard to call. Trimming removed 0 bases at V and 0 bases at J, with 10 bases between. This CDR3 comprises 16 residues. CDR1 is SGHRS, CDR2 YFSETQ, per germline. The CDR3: CASSLAGSSSGNTIYF. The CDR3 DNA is TGCGCCAGCAGCTTGGCGGGCTCTTCCTCTGGAAACACCATATATTTT.

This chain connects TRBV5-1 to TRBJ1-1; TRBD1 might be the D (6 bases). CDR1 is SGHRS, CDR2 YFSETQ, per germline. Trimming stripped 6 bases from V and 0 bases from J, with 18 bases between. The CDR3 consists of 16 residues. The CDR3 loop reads CASKGGWGTMNTEAFF. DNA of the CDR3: TGCGCCAGCAAAGGGGGTTGGGGGACCATGAACACTGAAGCTTTCTTT.

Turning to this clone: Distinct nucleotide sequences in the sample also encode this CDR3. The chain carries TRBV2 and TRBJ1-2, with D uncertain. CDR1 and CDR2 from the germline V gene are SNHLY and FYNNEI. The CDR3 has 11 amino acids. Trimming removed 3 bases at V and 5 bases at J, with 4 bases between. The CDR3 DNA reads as TGTGCCAGCAGTGAGAGGTATGGCTACACCTTC. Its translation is CASSERYGYTF.